This note documents a single T cell receptor (beta chain) sequence. Antigen unknown. One entry per CDR3 protein results from TCRdb running MiXCR on the reads. The table records 740,000 or so distinct CDR3 sequences, roughly 35% of them present only once. CDR3 length: 15 residues. With 4 bases clipped from V and 4 bases from J, the junction kept 6 bases outside the gene matches. CDR1 is KGHDR, CDR2 SFDVKD, per germline. The sample comes from a study of T cell repertoires in cytomegalovirus infection. About the research overall: Both a matching HLA type and CMV infection were indicated by public TCR beta signatures.

Points from the study as a whole: CMV-specific TCR beta clonotypes restricted by HLA-C were the ones dominating the ex vivo response. Of the TCR beta families, the public ones yielded a cumulative frequency that identified carriers of CMV plus the relevant HLA.

The sequencing input was PBMCs. The chain joins TRBV24-1 to TRBJ2-3, with TRBD1 matching 8 bases. The sequence derives from a human donor in good health (CMV status not recorded). Some clones in this sample may be carry-over from other donors' samples. The CDR3 reads CATSEVGQGPDTQYF. CDR3 coding DNA: TGTGCCACCAGTGAGGTAGGACAGGGCCCAGATACGCAGTATTTT.